This record covers a single TCR beta chain. Primers: 60 Vbeta forward and 13 Jbeta reverse. Sequencing used immunoSEQ multiplex PCR; TCRdb keeps in-frame clones, though not all of them. Of under 200,000 clones in the sample, more than 9.5% were seen once. The CDR3 runs to 13 residues. Germline assignment: CDR1 MNHEY and CDR2 SVGAGI. Trimming cost V 5 bases and J 4 bases, with 10 bases left between them. The data were obtained in a study of cytomegalovirus exposure and HLA in healthy donors. Material for sequencing was PBMCs. This TCR was recovered from a middle-aged man in good health and CMV-seropositive. V usage is TRBV6-5 and J usage is TRBJ2-3; D is perhaps TRBD1 (5 bases). The CDR3 is CASSPRQPDTQYF. The CDR3, as DNA: TGTGCCAGCAGTCCCCGACAGCCAGATACGCAGTATTTT.